The rows below give T cell receptor beta chains drawn from one sample of a study of T cell repertoires in cytomegalovirus infection. TCRdb redid the calling of the reads with MiXCR, one entry per CDR3 protein. The sample lists 290,000 or so distinct CDR3 sequences; 9.6% were seen once. Sequencing was done on a sample of PBMCs. The receptors come from a human donor in good health (CMV status not recorded). Some clones in this sample may be carry-over from other donors' samples. Each CDR3 is given with its conserved first and last residue. The order of the fields is V gene, J gene, CDR3 protein.

TRBV7-2	TRBJ2-7	CASSREQGATYEQYF
TRBV5-5	TRBJ1-2	CASSLVLDLDGMGDGYTF
TRBV20-1	TRBJ2-3	CSASRTSGGADTQYF
TRBV10-3	TRBJ2-1	CAISEGQGSYNEQFF
TRBV7-9	TRBJ1-5	CASSGTGEQPQHF
TRBV5-5	TRBJ1-1	CASNPTGGTVGNTEAFF
TRBV20-1	TRBJ2-5	CTPSDGQETQYF
TRBV12-3/TRBV12-4	TRBJ2-3	CASSFSPSGGTSTDTQYF
TRBV5-1	TRBJ1-1	CASSLDPQGPPNTEAFF
TRBV6-5	TRBJ2-1	CASSYSPTGSYNEQFF
TRBV29-1	TRBJ1-1	CSVAVQHGPAEAFF
TRBV29-1	TRBJ1-1	CSVDGGTNTEAFF
TRBV29-1	TRBJ1-1	CSVLGVGAAFF
TRBV10-2	TRBJ1-6	CASSKDSGNSPLHF
TRBV28	TRBJ2-3	CASLVAGGTDTQYF